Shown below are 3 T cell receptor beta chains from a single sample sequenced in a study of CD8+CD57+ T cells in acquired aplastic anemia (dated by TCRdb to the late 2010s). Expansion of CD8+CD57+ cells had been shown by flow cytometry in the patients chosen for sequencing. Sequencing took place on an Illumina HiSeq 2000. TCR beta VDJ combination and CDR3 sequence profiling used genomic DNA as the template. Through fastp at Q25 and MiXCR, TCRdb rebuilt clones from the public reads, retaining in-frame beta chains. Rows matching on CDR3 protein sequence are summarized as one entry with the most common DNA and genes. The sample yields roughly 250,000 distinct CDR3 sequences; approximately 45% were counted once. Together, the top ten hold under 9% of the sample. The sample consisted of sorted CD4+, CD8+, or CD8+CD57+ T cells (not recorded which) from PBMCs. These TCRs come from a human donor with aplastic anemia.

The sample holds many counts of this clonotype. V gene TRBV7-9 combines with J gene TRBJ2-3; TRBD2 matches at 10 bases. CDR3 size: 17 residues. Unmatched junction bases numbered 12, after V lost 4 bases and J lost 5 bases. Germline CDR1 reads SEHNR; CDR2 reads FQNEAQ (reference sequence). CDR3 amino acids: CASSSPTSGFAVDTQYF. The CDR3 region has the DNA TGTGCCAGCAGCTCACCGACTAGCGGGTTTGCTGTAGATACGCAGTATTTT.

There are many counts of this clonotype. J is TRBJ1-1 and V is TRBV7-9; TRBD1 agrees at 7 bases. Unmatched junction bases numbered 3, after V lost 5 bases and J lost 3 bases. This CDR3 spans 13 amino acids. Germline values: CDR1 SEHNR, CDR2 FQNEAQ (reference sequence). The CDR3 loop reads CASSAGTDTEAFF. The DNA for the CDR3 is TGTGCCAGCAGCGCCGGGACAGACACTGAAGCTTTCTTT.

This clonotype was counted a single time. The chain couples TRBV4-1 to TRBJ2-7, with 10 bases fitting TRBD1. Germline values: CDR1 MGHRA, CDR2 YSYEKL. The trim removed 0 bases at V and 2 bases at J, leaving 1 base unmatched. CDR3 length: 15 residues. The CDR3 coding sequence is TGCGCCAGCAGCCAAGATGGGACAGGGGCCTACGAGCAGTACTTC. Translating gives CASSQDGTGAYEQYF.